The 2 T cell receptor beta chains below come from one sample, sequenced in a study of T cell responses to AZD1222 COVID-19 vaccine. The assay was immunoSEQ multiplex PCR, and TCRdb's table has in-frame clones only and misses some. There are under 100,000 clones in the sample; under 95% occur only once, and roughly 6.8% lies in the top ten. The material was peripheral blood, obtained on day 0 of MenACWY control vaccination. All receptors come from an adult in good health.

CDR3 sequence reads: CASSRTTGSNTGELFF. For the CDR3, the DNA is TGTGCCAGCAGCCGCACGACAGGGTCGAACACCGGGGAGCTGTTTTTT. The V call is TRBV7-2, the J call TRBJ2-2; 7 positions agree with TRBD1. The CDR3 length is 16 residues. V gave up 5 bases and J gave up 0 bases; unmatched junction bases: 6. In germline, CDR1 is SGHTA, CDR2 FQGNSA.

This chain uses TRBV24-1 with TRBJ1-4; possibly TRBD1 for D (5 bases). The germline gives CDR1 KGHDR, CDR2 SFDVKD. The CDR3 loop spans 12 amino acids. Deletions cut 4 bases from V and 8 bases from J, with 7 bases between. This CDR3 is CATSERDEKLFF. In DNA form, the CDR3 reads TGTGCCACCAGTGAGAGGGACGAAAAACTGTTTTTT.